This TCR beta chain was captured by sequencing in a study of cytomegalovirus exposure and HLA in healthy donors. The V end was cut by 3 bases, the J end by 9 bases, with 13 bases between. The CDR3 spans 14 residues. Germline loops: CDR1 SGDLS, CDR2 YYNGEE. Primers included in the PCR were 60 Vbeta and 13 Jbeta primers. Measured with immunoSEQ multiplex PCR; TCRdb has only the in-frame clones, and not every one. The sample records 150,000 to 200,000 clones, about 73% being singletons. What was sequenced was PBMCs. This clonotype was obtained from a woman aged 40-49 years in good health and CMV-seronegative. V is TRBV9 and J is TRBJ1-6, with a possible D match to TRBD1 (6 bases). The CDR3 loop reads CASSARGLTSPLHF. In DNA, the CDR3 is TGTGCCAGCAGCGCTAGGGGGTTAACTTCACCCCTCCACTTT.